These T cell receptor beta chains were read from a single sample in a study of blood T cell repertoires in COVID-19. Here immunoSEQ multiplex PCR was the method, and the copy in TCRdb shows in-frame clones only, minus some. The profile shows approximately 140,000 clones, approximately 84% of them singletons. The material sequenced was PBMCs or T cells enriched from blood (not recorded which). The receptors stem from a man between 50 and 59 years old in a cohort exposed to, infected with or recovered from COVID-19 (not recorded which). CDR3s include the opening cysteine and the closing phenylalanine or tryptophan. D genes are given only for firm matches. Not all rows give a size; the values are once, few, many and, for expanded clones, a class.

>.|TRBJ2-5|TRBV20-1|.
TGCAGTGGCGGTCGGGAGACCCAGTACTTC
CSGGRETQYF
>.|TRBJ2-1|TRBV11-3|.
TGTGCCAGCAGCTTAGTACGGGGTAGCAATGAGCAGTTCTTC
CASSLVRGSNEQFF
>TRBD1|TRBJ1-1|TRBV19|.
TGTGCCAGCACGACCTCGACAGGGTCCACTGAAGCTTTCTTT
CASTTSTGSTEAFF
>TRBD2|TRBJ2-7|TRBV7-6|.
TGTGCCAGCAGCTTAGCGCCTAGCGGGGCCTCCTACGAGCAGTACTTC
CASSLAPSGASYEQYF
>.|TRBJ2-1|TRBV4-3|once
TGCGCCAGCAGCCAATCGTCCGCGGGGAGCTCCTACAATGAGCAGTTCTTC
CASSQSSAGSSYNEQFF
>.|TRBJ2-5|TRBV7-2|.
TGTGCCAGCAGACCAAAACTCCAATTCCAAGAGACCCAGTACTTC
CASRPKLQFQETQYF
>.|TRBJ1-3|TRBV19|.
TGTGCCAGTAGCCCCCGGTCGAGGAGAGGAGGAAACACCATATATTTT
CASSPRSRRGGNTIYF
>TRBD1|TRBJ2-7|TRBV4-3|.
TGCGCCAGCAGCCCGGGGCAGGGACAGGCCTACGAGCAGTACTTC
CASSPGQGQAYEQYF
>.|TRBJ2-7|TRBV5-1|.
TGCGCCAGCAGCTTGGTAGGGCAGGGTAGCCACGAGCAGTACTTC
CASSLVGQGSHEQYF
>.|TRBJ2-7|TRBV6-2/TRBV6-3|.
TGTGCCAGCAGTTACGGTCCTATCTACGAGCAGTACTTC
CASSYGPIYEQYF
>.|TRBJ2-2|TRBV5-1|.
TGCGCCAGCAGCTTGGAACCCCTCGGCACCGGGGAGCTGTTTTTT
CASSLEPLGTGELFF
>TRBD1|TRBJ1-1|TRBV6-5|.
TGTGCCAGCACTTTAACAGGGGGCACTGAAGCTTTCTTT
CASTLTGGTEAFF
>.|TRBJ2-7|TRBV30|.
TGTGCCTGGAGTATTCGGGCAGGGAGGTGGTCCGGGGAGGAGCAGTACTTC
CAWSIRAGRWSGEEQYF
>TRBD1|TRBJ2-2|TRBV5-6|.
TGTGCCAGCAGCTGGACAGGGATAAACACCGGGGAGCTGTTTTTT
CASSWTGINTGELFF
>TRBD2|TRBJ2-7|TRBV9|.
TGTGCCAGCAGCACTAGCGGGAAGACCTACGAGCAGTACTTC
CASSTSGKTYEQYF
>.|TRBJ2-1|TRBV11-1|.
TGTGCCAGCAGCTTAGACGCAGGGTCCTACAATGAGCAGTTCTTC
CASSLDAGSYNEQFF
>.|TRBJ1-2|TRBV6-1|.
TGTGCCAGCAGTGAAAGTGGCGGGGAAATCTGGGCCAATAACTATGGCTACACCTTC
CASSESGGEIWANNYGYTF
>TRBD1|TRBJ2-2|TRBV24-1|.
TGTGCCACCCTCGGGACAGGCACCGGGGAGCTGTTTTTT
CATLGTGTGELFF
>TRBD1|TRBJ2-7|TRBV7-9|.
TGTGCCAGCAGCCAATTAGGGGGCACCTACGAGCAGTACTTC
CASSQLGGTYEQYF
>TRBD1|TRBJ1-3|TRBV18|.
TGTGCCAGCTCACCGGGACAGAACTCTGGAAACACCATATATTTT
CASSPGQNSGNTIYF
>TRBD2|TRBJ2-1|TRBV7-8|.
TGTGCCAGCCGCGGGAGTCACCTGGGGAATGAGCAGTTCTTC
CASRGSHLGNEQFF
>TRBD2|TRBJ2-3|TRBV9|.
TGTGCCAGCAGCGGACTAGCGGGGGATCGCGGCACAGATACGCAGTATTTT
CASSGLAGDRGTDTQYF
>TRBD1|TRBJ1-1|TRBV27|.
TGTGCCAGCAGTTCACCTTGGGACAGGGAGAACACTGAAGCTTTCTTT
CASSSPWDRENTEAFF
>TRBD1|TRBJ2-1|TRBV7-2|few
TGTGCCAGCAGCAGCCGACAGGGATCCTACAATGAGCAGTTCTTC
CASSSRQGSYNEQFF
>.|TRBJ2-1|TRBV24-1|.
TGTGCCACCAGTGCAACGAGGAGGGATGAGCAGTTCTTC
CATSATRRDEQFF
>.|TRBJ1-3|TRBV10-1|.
TGCGCCAGCAGTGAGGGCGGGGGCGCTGTAGGAAACACCATATATTTT
CASSEGGGAVGNTIYF
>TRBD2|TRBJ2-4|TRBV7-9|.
TGTGCCAGCAGCTTAACGGGGGGTGTCGCCAAAAACATTCAGTACTTC
CASSLTGGVAKNIQYF
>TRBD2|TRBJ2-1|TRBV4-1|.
TGCGCCAGCAGCCGCGGACTAGCGGTCTACAATGAGCAGTTCTTC
CASSRGLAVYNEQFF
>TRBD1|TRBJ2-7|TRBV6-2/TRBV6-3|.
TGTGCCAGCAGCCAGGACAGGGCGGTCTACGAGCAGTACTTC
CASSQDRAVYEQYF
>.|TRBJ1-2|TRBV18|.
TGTGCCAGCTCACCCGGGAACTATGGCTACACCTTC
CASSPGNYGYTF
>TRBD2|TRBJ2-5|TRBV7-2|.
TGTGCCAGCAGCTTAGGGGTTGGCGGGGGAAAAGAGACCCAGTACTTC
CASSLGVGGGKETQYF
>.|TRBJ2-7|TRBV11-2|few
TGTGCCAGCAGCTCGATACGGGGCTCAGGGGACGAGCAGTACTTC
CASSSIRGSGDEQYF
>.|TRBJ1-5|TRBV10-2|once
TGCGCCAGCAATTTGGAGCCTAGCAATCAGCCCCAGCATTTT
CASNLEPSNQPQHF
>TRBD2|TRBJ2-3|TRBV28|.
TGTGCCAGCAGACCAGGACTAGCTCTCACAGATACGCAGTATTTT
CASRPGLALTDTQYF
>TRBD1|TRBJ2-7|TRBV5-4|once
TGTGCCAGCAGCTTAACCGGGACAGGATCCTACGAGCAGTACTTC
CASSLTGTGSYEQYF
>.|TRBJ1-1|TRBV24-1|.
TGTGCCACCAGTGAACGGGGAGGAAAAGCTTTCTTT
CATSERGGKAFF
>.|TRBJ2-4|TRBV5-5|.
TGTGCCAGCAGCTTACAGGGTTCAGGCGGCATTCAGTACTTC
CASSLQGSGGIQYF
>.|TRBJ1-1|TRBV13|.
TGTGCCAGCAGCCTACCTAGCGGGGGCACTGAAGCTTTCTTT
CASSLPSGGTEAFF